The following is a T cell receptor (beta chain) sequence with its context. Its antigen is undetermined. This specimen belongs to a study of radiation and T cells in renal cell carcinoma. The V gene lost 9 bases and the J gene lost 0 bases, with 18 bases spanning the gap. The V gene's germline CDR1 is LNHDA and CDR2 SQIVND (reference sequence). The CDR3 spans 16 residues. The time point denotes: blood 4 weeks post-SBRT, at nephrectomy. Treatment described: 15 Gy SBRT to primary tumor, nephrectomy 4 weeks later. Nephrectomy followed 15 Gy stereotactic body radiation by 4 weeks. General observations from the study: From baseline, blood top tumor clonotypes peaked at 2 weeks post-radiation.

The protocol was immunoSEQ multiplex PCR, while the TCRdb copy is restricted to in-frame clones and leaves out a portion. The profile shows 50,000 to 70,000 clones, 60% to 85% of them singletons. Sequenced material: blood, taken from a patient whose treatment included radiotherapy and nephrectomy. This TCR came from a man aged 55 to 70 with renal cell carcinoma. This chain uses TRBV19 with TRBJ2-1, with D hard to call. In nucleotides, the CDR3 is TGTGCCAGCCACGACTTCGGTCGAAGCTCCTACAATGAGCAGTTCTTC. It codes for CASHDFGRSSYNEQFF.